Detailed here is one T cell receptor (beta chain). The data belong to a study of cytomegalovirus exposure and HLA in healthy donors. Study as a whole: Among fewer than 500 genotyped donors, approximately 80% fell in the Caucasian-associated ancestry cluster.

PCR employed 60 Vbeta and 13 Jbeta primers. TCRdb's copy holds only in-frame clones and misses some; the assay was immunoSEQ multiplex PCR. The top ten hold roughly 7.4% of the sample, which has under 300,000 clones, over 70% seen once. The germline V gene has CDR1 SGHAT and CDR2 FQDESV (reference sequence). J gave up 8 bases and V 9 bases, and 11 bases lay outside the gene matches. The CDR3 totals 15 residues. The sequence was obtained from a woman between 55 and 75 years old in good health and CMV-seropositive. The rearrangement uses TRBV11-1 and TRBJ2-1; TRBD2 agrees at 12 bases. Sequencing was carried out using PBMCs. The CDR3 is CASSSWTSGMDEQFF. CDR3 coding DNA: TGTGCCAGTAGCAGTTGGACTAGCGGGATGGATGAGCAGTTCTTC.